These 19 T cell receptor beta chains came from one sample sequenced in a study of beta chain features in type 1 diabetes. Study-wide results and limits: Moderate but significant shortening of TCRB CDR3s was recorded in all four CD4+ subsets from Type 1 diabetes patients.

These TCRs' antigens remain unknown. Investigators reverse transcribed all isolated RNA, so they sequenced expressed TCRB transcripts. Only in-frame clones appear in the TCRdb table, and some are missing; sequencing was by immunoSEQ multiplex PCR. Here the sample spans roughly 400,000 clones, over 8.5% being singletons. Material for sequencing was central memory CD4+ T cells from blood. These receptors all come from a young man with type 1 diabetes.

In regard to this clone: Different DNA sequences within this sample yield the same CDR3. This chain connects TRBV7-9 to TRBJ1-5; 9 bases align to TRBD1. The trim removed 5 bases at V and 4 bases at J, leaving 3 bases unmatched. CDR3 length: 14 residues. Looked up from germline, CDR1 is SEHNR and CDR2 is FQNEAQ (reference sequence). The CDR3 spells CASSPTGGNQPQHF. CDR3 nucleotide sequence: TGTGCCAGCAGCCCGACAGGGGGAAATCAGCCCCAGCATTTT.

The sample holds a few counts of this clone. A much larger clone differs by one base, so this may be a read error. V gene TRBV7-3 combines with J gene TRBJ2-2, with TRBD1 matching 9 bases. This CDR3 contains 14 residues. The J segment lost 6 bases and the V segment lost 4 bases, leaving 3 bases of the junction unmatched. In germline, CDR1 is SGHTA, CDR2 FQGTGA. The CDR3 DNA reads TGTGCCAGCAGCTCCGGGACAGGGCCCGGGGAGCTGTTTTTT. It translates to CASSSGTGPGELFF.

In this sample, this clone turned up a few times. The chain couples TRBV7-9 to TRBJ2-6, with D possibly matching TRBD2 (5 bases). This CDR3 has 15 amino acids. CDR1 is SEHNR and CDR2 is FQNEAQ in the germline V gene (reference sequence). V lost 2 bases to trimming and J lost 4 bases, with 9 bases between them. CDR3 protein: CASSLSVAGANVLTF. CDR3 nucleotide sequence: TGTGCCAGCAGCTTATCGGTAGCGGGGGCCAACGTCCTGACTTTC.

This clone was picked up a small number of times. The chain carries TRBV28 and TRBJ2-4, with 12 bases that match TRBD2. This CDR3 is 19 amino acids long. V was pared by 10 bases and J by 1 base, with 17 bases of the junction left unmatched. Germline V lookup: CDR1 MDHEN, CDR2 SYDVKM. The CDR3 loop is CATRTRASGRAGAKNIQYF. The CDR3 nucleotides read TGTGCCACCCGCACCCGGGCTAGCGGGAGGGCCGGGGCCAAAAACATTCAGTACTTC.

The table lists this clone with a few counts. The chain has TRBV7-2 and TRBJ2-7; D not resolved. V lost 3 bases, J lost 4 bases, and 16 bases lay in between. CDR1 and CDR2 (germline): SGHTA, FQGNSA. This CDR3 is 15 amino acids long. The CDR3 DNA sequence: TGTGCCAGCAGCTTTTTTCTCCGTTCGTCTTACGAGCAGTACTTC. Its protein product is CASSFFLRSSYEQYF. The full variable domain, completed using reference TRBV7-2 and TRBJ2-7, is GAGVSQSPSNKVTEKGKDVELRCDPISGHTALYWYRQSLGQGLEFLIYFQGNSAPDKSGLPSDRFSAERTGGSVSTLTIQRTQQEDSAVYLCASSFFLRSSYEQYFGPGTRLTVT.

The chain recombines TRBV19 with TRBJ2-1, with TRBD2 matching 7 bases. The CDR3 sequence is 16 residues long. CDR1 and CDR2 (germline): LNHDA, SQIVND (reference sequence). Trimming took 2 bases from V and 5 from J; bases not matched to a gene: 9. The CDR3 loop reads CASSIRAGIPDNEQFF. The CDR3 region has the DNA TGTGCCAGTAGTATACGAGCGGGAATCCCCGACAATGAGCAGTTCTTC.

This clone was observed many times. The V gene is TRBV27, the J gene TRBJ2-7; D uncertain. V dropped 5 bases and J dropped 0 bases, with 17 bases sitting between them. The germline CDR1 and CDR2 sequences are MNHEY and SMNVEV (reference sequence). This CDR3 is built from 16 residues. The CDR3 loop reads CASSTAMSYSSYEQYF. CDR3 coding DNA: TGTGCCAGCAGTACCGCCATGAGCTATTCCTCCTACGAGCAGTACTTC.

The table lists this clone with many counts. The J gene is TRBJ2-4, the V gene TRBV28; perhaps TRBD1 as D (5 bases). Germline V gene sequence: CDR1 MDHEN, CDR2 SYDVKM. The CDR3 extends over 15 amino acids. The V end was cut by 5 bases, the J end by 6 bases, with 17 bases between. Here the CDR3 DNA reads TGTGCCAGCAGTATTAGCCCTCTTCAGGGAAACATTCAGTACTTC. Its translation: CASSISPLQGNIQYF.

This clone was counted only a few times. A read error may produce the germline difference seen at one junction end. Other nucleotide sequences in the sample specify the same CDR3. The chain joins TRBV15 to TRBJ2-2; TRBD2 might be the D (5 bases). Germline lookup yields CDR1 LNHNV and CDR2 YYDKDF (reference sequence). This CDR3 comprises 17 residues. The CDR3, as DNA: TGCGCCACCAGCAGAGTCCCCGGGGAGCCCTACACCGGGGAGCTGTTTTTT. Amino acid sequence: CATSRVPGEPYTGELFF.

This clone was seen more than once but under ten times. This rearrangement joins TRBV7-8 to TRBJ2-4; 15 bases are a match to TRBD2. The CDR3 totals 18 residues. V lost 5 bases to trimming and J lost 0 bases; unmatched junction nucleotides: 5. Per the germline V gene, CDR1 is SGHVS and CDR2 is FQNEAQ. CDR3 sequence reads: CASSQGLAGGLAKNIQYF. The CDR3 DNA is TGTGCCAGCAGCCAGGGACTAGCGGGAGGACTAGCCAAAAACATTCAGTACTTC. Full variable domain (rest looked up from reference TRBV7-8 and TRBJ2-4): GAGVSQSPRYKVAKRGQDVALRCDPISGHVSLFWYQQALGQGPEFLTYFQNEAQLDKSGLPSDRFFAERPEGSVSTLKIQRTQQEDSAVYLCASSQGLAGGLAKNIQYFGAGTRLSVL.

The V call is TRBV28, the J call TRBJ2-5; D is uncertain. Trimming took 5 bases from V and 2 from J, leaving 6 bases between them. Germline V lookup: CDR1 MDHEN, CDR2 SYDVKM. This CDR3 has 12 residues. The CDR3 here is CASSVIQETQYF. The DNA for the CDR3 is TGTGCCAGCAGTGTGATACAAGAGACCCAGTACTTC. Drawing the rest from reference TRBV28 and TRBJ2-5, the complete variable domain is DVKVTQSSRYLVKRTGEKVFLECVQDMDHENMFWYRQDPGLGLRLIYFSYDVKMKEKGDIPEGYSVSREKKERFSLILESASTNQTSMYLCASSVIQETQYFGPGTRLLVL.

As concerns this clone: This may arise from a read error, as a much more abundant clone is one base away. Other DNA sequences from this sample encode an identical CDR3 as well. This sequence joins TRBV7-2 and TRBJ1-1; weak D call: TRBD1 (6 bases). Trimming cost V 4 bases and J 1 base, with 7 bases left between them. The CDR3 contains 13 residues. Germline V gene data show CDR1 as SGHTA and CDR2 as FQGNSA. The CDR3 region is CASSSDRNTEAFF. In DNA, the CDR3 is TGTGCCAGCAGCTCGGACAGGAACACTGAAGCTTTCTTT.

This clone was seen more than once but under ten times. The chain is built from TRBV6-1 and TRBJ2-1, with 7 bases identical to TRBD2. CDR3 size: 12 residues. V lost 8 bases and J lost 5; bases outside the gene matches: 3. Germline V gene data show CDR1 as MNHNS and CDR2 as SASEGT. The chain's CDR3 is CASALANNEQFF. The CDR3 coding sequence is TGTGCCAGCGCACTAGCGAACAATGAGCAGTTCTTC.

This clone was found a few times. The CDR3 spells CASNGQGTSPLHF. For the CDR3, the DNA is TGTGCCAGCAACGGACAGGGAACATCACCCCTCCACTTT. V and J are TRBV28 and TRBJ1-6; 8 bases map to TRBD1. This CDR3 comprises 13 residues. Germline trimming cut 7 bases from V and 10 bases from J; bases unmatched to any gene: 6. Germline V lookup: CDR1 MDHEN, CDR2 SYDVKM.

This rearrangement joins TRBV14 to TRBJ1-4, with D possibly matching TRBD1 (5 bases). The CDR3 is 15 amino acids. Germline V lookup: CDR1 SGHDN, CDR2 FVKESK. Trimming took 4 bases from V and 5 from J, leaving 14 bases between them. The CDR3 here is CASSLLGTENEKLFF. As DNA, the CDR3 is TGTGCCAGCAGCCTCCTCGGGACGGAAAATGAAAAACTGTTTTTT.

In its sample, this clone was seen a few times. The chain links TRBV19 to TRBJ1-1; unclear D gene. Germline V gene lookup returns CDR1 LNHDA and CDR2 SQIVND (reference sequence). V was cut by 3 bases and J by 8 bases, with 10 bases left in between. The CDR3 consists of 12 residues. CDR3: CASSIQRGEAFF. The CDR3 DNA is TGTGCCAGTAGTATTCAGAGAGGAGAAGCTTTCTTT.

In its sample, this clone was seen many times. The same CDR3 is also encoded by other DNA sequences in this sample. V usage is TRBV28 and J usage is TRBJ2-1; the D is unclear. There are 12 residues in the CDR3. Trimming cost V 5 bases and J 7 bases, with 9 bases left between them. Germline V lookup: CDR1 MDHEN, CDR2 SYDVKM. The CDR3 DNA follows: TGTGCCAGCAGTCCGACCTTGAATGAGCAGTTCTTC. As protein: CASSPTLNEQFF.

This clone was seen at least ten times. The rearrangement uses TRBV18 and TRBJ1-3; no clear D. The CDR3 covers 14 residues. V lost 5 bases and J 3 bases, leaving 11 bases between the germline ends. The V gene's germline CDR1 is KGHSH and CDR2 LQKENI. CDR3 DNA sequence: TGTGCCAGCTCAGAAGGGTCGTATGGAAACACCATATATTTT. It encodes CASSEGSYGNTIYF.

The chain carries TRBV7-2 and TRBJ1-1; D uncertain. V dropped 3 bases and J dropped 3 bases, with 17 bases sitting between them. The CDR3 totals 16 residues. Germline V gene sequence: CDR1 SGHTA, CDR2 FQGNSA. As DNA, the CDR3 is TGTGCCAGCAGCTTGTCCCGACTACGGGGAGACACTGAAGCTTTCTTT. Its protein product is CASSLSRLRGDTEAFF.